These 20 T cell receptor beta chains originate from one sample sequenced in a study of identical twins. TCRdb fed the 5' RACE reads into MiXCR, producing one record per CDR3 protein. Among about 250,000 distinct CDR3 sequences listed, 6.5% to 9% were seen once. Separately, the same data were catalogued under a study of yellow fever vaccine responses in identical twins.

Material: CD8+ T cells sorted from blood. Receptors were obtained from a woman younger than 35 in good health.

This clonotype was seen many times. This chain uses TRBV4-1 with TRBJ1-5; D gene ambiguous. Germline CDR1 is MGHRA and CDR2 is YSYEKL. V was clipped by 0 bases and J by 0 bases, with 9 bases between them. CDR3 length: 16 residues. In DNA, the CDR3 is TGCGCCAGCAGCCAAGATCAGGCCTCTAGCAATCAGCCCCAGCATTTT. Amino acids: CASSQDQASSNQPQHF.

This clonotype was observed a few times. The rearrangement joins TRBV5-1 to TRBJ1-1; 8 bases line up with TRBD1. Germline-derived CDR1 and CDR2 are SGHRS and YFSETQ. V lost 1 base and J lost 9; bases outside the gene matches: 20. The CDR3 is made up of 18 amino acids. The CDR3 nucleotides read TGCGCCAGCAGCTTGAGGGCAGGGGGCATTCTTCCCAACGACCAAGCTTTCTTT. Residues: CASSLRAGGILPNDQAFF.

The gene calls are TRBV7-9 and TRBJ1-2, with 11 bases aligning to TRBD1. V gave up 5 bases and J gave up 1 base; unmatched junction bases: 6. Germline V gene lookup returns CDR1 SEHNR and CDR2 FQNEAQ (reference sequence). The CDR3 length is 16 residues. The CDR3 here is CASSITGTGGNYGYTF. The CDR3, as DNA: TGTGCCAGCAGCATAACCGGGACAGGGGGTAACTATGGCTACACCTTC.

The rearrangement joins TRBV11-2 to TRBJ2-7, with 11 bases aligning to TRBD2. J was trimmed by 2 bases and V by 0 bases; bases with no gene match: 18. Germline V gene data show CDR1 as SGHAT and CDR2 as FQNNGV. The CDR3 runs to 21 residues. This CDR3 is CASSLDPPHTTIAGGPYEQYF. The CDR3 DNA reads TGTGCCAGCAGCTTAGATCCACCCCATACCACCATAGCGGGAGGGCCCTACGAGCAGTACTTC.

This clonotype was counted many times. The chain carries TRBV3-1 and TRBJ1-2; 7 positions agree with TRBD1. There are 14 residues in the CDR3. Germline CDR1 and CDR2: LGHDT and YNNKEL (reference sequence). The trim removed 4 bases at V and 3 bases at J, leaving 5 bases unmatched. CDR3 sequence reads: CASSRRTGHYGYTF. CDR3 DNA sequence: TGTGCCAGCAGCCGCCGGACAGGACACTATGGCTACACCTTC.

This clonotype was counted at least ten times. This rearrangement joins TRBV3-1 to TRBJ2-1; TRBD2 aligns across 10 bases. CDR1 and CDR2 (germline): LGHDT, YNNKEL (reference sequence). The CDR3 loop spans 18 amino acids. Germline trimming cut 0 bases from V and 1 base from J; bases unmatched to any gene: 6. CDR3 sequence: CASSQERLAGLSYNEQFF. As DNA, the CDR3 is TGTGCCAGCAGCCAAGAGAGACTAGCGGGTTTGTCCTACAATGAGCAGTTCTTC.

The chain carries TRBV6-5 and TRBJ2-7, with TRBD1 identical over 7 bases. CDR1 is MNHEY and CDR2 is SVGAGI in the germline V gene. The length of the CDR3 is 15 residues. Unmatched junction bases numbered 9, after V lost 3 bases and J lost 4 bases. The CDR3 here is CASSYQQGKVYEQYV. The CDR3 DNA sequence: TGTGCCAGCAGTTATCAACAGGGGAAAGTGTACGAGCAGTACGTC.

The chain employs TRBV7-9 and TRBJ1-2; no firm D call. Trimming removed 4 bases at V and 4 bases at J, with 13 bases between. The CDR3 is made up of 14 amino acids. Germline V lookup: CDR1 SEHNR, CDR2 FQNEAQ (reference sequence). CDR3 loop: CASSSPEGGYGYTF. For the CDR3, the DNA is TGTGCCAGCAGCTCCCCTGAGGGAGGCTATGGCTACACCTTC.

This clonotype was counted only a few times. J is TRBJ2-6 and V is TRBV19, with 7 bases lining up with TRBD1. J lost 0 bases, V lost 4 bases, and 3 bases had no gene match. Germline V gene data show CDR1 as LNHDA and CDR2 as SQIVND (reference sequence). The CDR3 is 16 residues long. The CDR3 here is CASSTDRDSGANVLTF. The CDR3 DNA is TGTGCCAGTAGTACAGACAGGGACTCTGGGGCCAACGTCCTGACTTTC.

The chain joins TRBV24-1 to TRBJ2-5; the match to TRBD1 covers 8 bases. With 2 bases clipped from V and 4 bases from J, the junction kept 2 bases outside the gene matches. The CDR3 covers 14 residues. Per the germline V gene, CDR1 is KGHDR and CDR2 is SFDVKD. CDR3 amino acids: CATSDSGQGETQYF. As DNA, the CDR3 is TGTGCCACCAGTGATTCCGGACAGGGAGAGACCCAGTACTTC.

This clonotype was picked up many times. This chain joins TRBV10-3 and TRBJ2-7; 11 positions match TRBD2. CDR1 is ENHRY, CDR2 SYGVKD, per germline. This CDR3 has 15 amino acids. The trim removed 6 bases at V and 5 bases at J, leaving 9 bases unmatched. The CDR3 region is CAIRRALLAGDEQYF. The CDR3 DNA follows: TGTGCCATCAGACGGGCTTTACTAGCGGGAGACGAGCAGTACTTC.

The genes are TRBV5-5 and TRBJ2-7; D is tentatively TRBD1 or TRBD2 (5 bases each). Trimming removed 0 bases at V and 5 bases at J, with 9 bases between. The CDR3 has 13 residues. Germline V gene data show CDR1 as SGHKS and CDR2 as YYEKEE (reference sequence). The CDR3 here is CASSLGDGDEQYV. The CDR3 DNA sequence: TGTGCCAGCAGCTTGGGGGACGGAGACGAGCAGTACGTC.

V gene TRBV5-6 combines with J gene TRBJ2-7; a weak D match, TRBD1 (6 bases). Germline V gives CDR1 SGHDT, CDR2 YYEEEE. V was shortened by 5 bases and J by 2 bases, with 11 bases between the two germline ends. The CDR3 is 13 residues long. DNA for the CDR3: TGTGCCAGCAGTTGGGACAACACCTACGAGCAGTACGTC. Protein product: CASSWDNTYEQYV.

This clonotype was seen at least ten times. The chain uses TRBV7-9 and TRBJ1-6; no firm D call. V lost 5 bases, J lost 13 bases, and 15 bases lay in between. Germline V gene lookup returns CDR1 SEHNR and CDR2 FQNEAQ (reference sequence). The CDR3 covers 13 residues. CDR3: CASSPPYPGPLHF. The DNA for the CDR3 is TGTGCCAGCAGCCCACCCTACCCCGGCCCCCTCCACTTT.

This clonotype was seen more than once but under ten times. A much larger clone lies one base from this, so it may be a read error. The genes are TRBV27 and TRBJ2-5; 11 nucleotides agree with TRBD2. The V segment lost 9 bases and the J segment 6 bases; nucleotides outside the gene matches: 12. Germline V lookup: CDR1 MNHEY, CDR2 SMNVEV (reference sequence). The CDR3 is 15 amino acids. CDR3 sequence (DNA): TGTGCCAGTCAAAGCGGGACTAGCGGACAAAAGACCCAGTACTTC. Its protein is CASQSGTSGQKTQYF.

This clonotype was seen repeatedly, ten times or more. V usage is TRBV12-3 or TRBV12-4 and J usage is TRBJ2-1, with unresolved D. The CDR3 spans 13 residues. V lost 6 bases and J 3 bases, leaving 9 bases between the germline ends. The CDR3 nucleotides read TGTGCCAGCAGCATACAGCACTACAATGAGCAGTTCTTC. Translated, it gives CASSIQHYNEQFF.

This rearrangement joins TRBV27 to TRBJ2-1; 11 bases map to TRBD2. The CDR3 totals 14 residues. V was pared by 2 bases and J by 10 bases, with 4 bases of the junction left unmatched. The germline V gene has CDR1 MNHEY and CDR2 SMNVEV (reference sequence). CDR3 sequence: CASSLGLAGIEQFF. The CDR3 coding sequence is TGTGCCAGCAGTTTAGGACTAGCGGGCATCGAGCAGTTCTTC.

The chain recombines TRBV20-1 with TRBJ2-2, with D perhaps given as TRBD1 or TRBD2 (5 bases each). CDR1 is DFQATT, CDR2 SNEGSKA, per germline (reference sequence). The CDR3 runs to 16 residues. V was cut by 0 bases and J by 4 bases, with 15 bases left in between. DNA for the CDR3: TGCAGTGCTAGAGAACGTAACCGGGACCTCACCGGGGAGCTGTTTTTT. Encoded protein: CSARERNRDLTGELFF.

The V and J genes are TRBV9 and TRBJ1-2, with D possibly TRBD1 on 5 matching bases. The CDR3 length is 10 residues. Trimming cost V 7 bases and J 4 bases, with 5 bases left between them. The germline V gene encodes CDR1 SGDLS and CDR2 YYNGEE. CDR3 nucleotide sequence: TGTGCCAGCGACAGCTATGGCTACACCTTC. Encoded protein: CASDSYGYTF.

This rearrangement joins TRBV7-8 to TRBJ2-7, with D unresolved. Germline V gene data show CDR1 as SGHVS and CDR2 as FQNEAQ. Trimming cost V 3 bases and J 3 bases, with 15 bases left between them. The CDR3 has 15 residues. CDR3 coding DNA: TGTGCCAGCAGCTTTTCGGACGGTAACTTCTACGAGCAGTACTTC. Translated: CASSFSDGNFYEQYF.